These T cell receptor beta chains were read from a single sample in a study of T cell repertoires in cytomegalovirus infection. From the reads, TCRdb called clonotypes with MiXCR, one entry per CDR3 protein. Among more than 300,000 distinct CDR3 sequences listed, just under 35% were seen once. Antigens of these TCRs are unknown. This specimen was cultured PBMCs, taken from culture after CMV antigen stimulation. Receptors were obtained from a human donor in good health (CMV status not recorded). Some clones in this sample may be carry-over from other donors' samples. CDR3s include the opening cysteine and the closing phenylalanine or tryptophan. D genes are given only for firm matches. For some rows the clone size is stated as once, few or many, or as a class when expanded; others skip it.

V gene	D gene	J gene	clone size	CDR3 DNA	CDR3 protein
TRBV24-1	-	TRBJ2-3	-	TGTGCCACCAGTGGGGGGTACGAGGGCACAGATACGCAGTATTTT	CATSGGYEGTDTQYF
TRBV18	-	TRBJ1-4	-	TGTGCCAGCTCAGTTGCAACTAATGAAAAACTGTTTTTT	CASSVATNEKLFF
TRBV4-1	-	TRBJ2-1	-	TGCGCCAGCAGCCAGACCCGAAGTGAGCAGTTCTTC	CASSQTRSEQFF
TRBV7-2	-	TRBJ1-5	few	TGTGCCAGCAGCTCAGAAACACAAGTGCAGCCCCAGCATTTT	CASSSETQVQPQHF
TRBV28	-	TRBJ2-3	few	TGTGCCAGCACGCTTAGCGGCACAGATACGCAGTATTTT	CASTLSGTDTQYF
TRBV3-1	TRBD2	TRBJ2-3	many	TGTGCCAGCAGCCAAGACTCCCTAGCGGGAGTAAATACGCAGTATTTT	CASSQDSLAGVNTQYF
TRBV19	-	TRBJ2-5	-	TGTGCCAGTAGTATGACCAGTCGGACCGGGGAGACCCAGTACTTC	CASSMTSRTGETQYF
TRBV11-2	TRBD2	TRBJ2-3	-	TGTGCCAGCAGCTTGGGGACTAGAGTTATAGATACGCAGTATTTT	CASSLGTRVIDTQYF
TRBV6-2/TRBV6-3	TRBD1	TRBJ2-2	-	TGTGCCAGCAGTTCCCCCAGGGGGAAACTGTTTTTT	CASSSPRGKLFF
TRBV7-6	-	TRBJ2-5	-	TGTGCCAGCAGCTTAGTACTGGGAGTCGGAGAAGAGACCCAGTACTTC	CASSLVLGVGEETQYF
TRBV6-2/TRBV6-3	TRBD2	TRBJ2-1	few	TGTGCCAGCAGTTACCGGGCGGGAGAGACCTCAGGGGAGCAGTTCTTC	CASSYRAGETSGEQFF
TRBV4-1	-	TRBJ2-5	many	TGCGCCAGCAGCCAAGATGGGCTAGCTCTATGGGGAGAGACCCAGTACTTC	CASSQDGLALWGETQYF
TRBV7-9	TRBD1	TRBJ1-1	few	TGTGCCAGCAGCCCCGCCGGGACAGGAGGAAACACTGAAGCTTTCTTT	CASSPAGTGGNTEAFF
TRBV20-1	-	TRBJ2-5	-	TGCAGTGCGCACGACAGTGGGGAGACCCAGTACTTC	CSAHDSGETQYF
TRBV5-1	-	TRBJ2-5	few	TGCGCCAGCAGCGCCCAGACAGGCCAAGAGACCCAGTACTTC	CASSAQTGQETQYF
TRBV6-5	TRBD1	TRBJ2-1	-	TGTGCCAGCAGTTACGAGGACAGGGGGCGCGGTGAGCAGTTCTTC	CASSYEDRGRGEQFF
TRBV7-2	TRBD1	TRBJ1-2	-	TGTGCCAGCAGCTTTACAGGGGGCACTAACTATGGCTACACCTTC	CASSFTGGTNYGYTF
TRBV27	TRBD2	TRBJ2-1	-	TGTGCCAGCAGTCCCCGGGCCGGGGGGAATGAGCAGTTCTTC	CASSPRAGGNEQFF
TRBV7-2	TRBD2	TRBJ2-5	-	TGTGCCAGCAGCTTAGGCGGGAGGGACGAAGAGACCCAGTACTTC	CASSLGGRDEETQYF
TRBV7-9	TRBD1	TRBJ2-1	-	TGTGCCAGCAGCTTAATGCGCGGGACAGGTTACAATGAGCAGTTCTTC	CASSLMRGTGYNEQFF
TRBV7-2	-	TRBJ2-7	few	TGTGCCAGCAGCTTAGCGGGAGGAACCTCCTACGAGCAGTACTTC	CASSLAGGTSYEQYF
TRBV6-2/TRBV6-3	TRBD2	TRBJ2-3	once	TGTGCCAGCACTAGACTAGAAGAGCGGGAGGCTAGCACAGATACGCAGTATTTT	CASTRLEEREASTDTQYF
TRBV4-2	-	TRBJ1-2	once	TGTGCCAGCAGCCAAGATCTGGCAGGGAGGGGCTATGTCTACACCTTC	CASSQDLAGRGYVYTF
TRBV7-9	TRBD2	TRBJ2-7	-	TGTGCCAGCAGCGTTACTAGCGGGAGCATCAAGCAGTACTTC	CASSVTSGSIKQYF
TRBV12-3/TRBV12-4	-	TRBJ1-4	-	TGTGCCAGCAGTTTAGCGGGGCAAGTGATGAAAAAACTGTTTTTT	CASSLAGQVMKKLFF
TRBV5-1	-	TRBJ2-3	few	TGCGCCAGCAGCCATGACGGGACCACAGATACGCAGTATTTT	CASSHDGTTDTQYF
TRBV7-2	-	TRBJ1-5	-	TGTGCCAGCAGCTTATCGAGGGGGAATCAGCCCCAGCATTTT	CASSLSRGNQPQHF
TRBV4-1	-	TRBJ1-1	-	TGCGCCAGCAGCCAGGGTTTAGGCACTGAAGCTTTCTTT	CASSQGLGTEAFF
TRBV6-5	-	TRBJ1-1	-	TGTGCCAGCAACGTGGGGGGAGGTGAAGCTTTCTTT	CASNVGGGEAFF